Presented here are 27 T cell receptor beta chains from one specimen sequenced in a study of PD-1 blockade in classical Hodgkin lymphoma. Time point of the sample: cycle 4 day 1 (C4D1), after about 6 weeks of nivolumab. Each patient's relapse followed autologous stem cell transplantation, and brentuximab vedotin exposure varied. Sequencing was performed with immunoSEQ multiplex PCR; in TCRdb, only in-frame clones are kept and a portion is missing. The sample carries 50,000 to 65,000 clones, about 85% recorded once. The sequenced sample was peripheral blood mononuclear cells (PBMCs), obtained before the fourth cycle of nivolumab. The origin of the receptors is a human donor with classical Hodgkin lymphoma.

V usage is TRBV7-9 and J usage is TRBJ2-4, with 9 positions matching TRBD1. J gave up 9 bases and V 1 base, and 10 bases lay outside the gene matches. The CDR3 is 16 amino acids. CDR1 is SEHNR and CDR2 is FQNEAQ in the germline V gene (reference sequence). The CDR3 sequence: CASSLVGGGQGSIQYF. CDR3 bases: TGTGCCAGCAGCTTAGTGGGCGGAGGACAGGGGAGCATTCAGTACTTC. Full variable domain (rest looked up from reference TRBV7-9 and TRBJ2-4): DTGVSQNPRHKITKRGQNVTFRCDPISEHNRLYWYRQTLGQGPEFLTYFQNEAQLEKSRLLSDRFSAERPKGSFSTLEIQRTEQGDSAMYLCASSLVGGGQGSIQYFGAGTRLSVL.

The chain links TRBV7-9 to TRBJ2-7, with D perhaps matching TRBD1 (5 bases). The CDR3 spans 16 residues. The germline V gene encodes CDR1 SEHNR and CDR2 FQNEAQ (reference sequence). V shed 5 bases and J shed 2 bases, with 19 bases lying between them. The CDR3 spells CASSPGIGAVAYEQYF. The CDR3 nucleotides read TGTGCCAGCAGCCCAGGGATTGGGGCGGTAGCCTACGAGCAGTACTTC.

The chain carries TRBV5-1 and TRBJ2-2, with D tentatively TRBD1 (6 bases). CDR1 is SGHRS, CDR2 YFSETQ, per germline. V lost 2 bases and J 2 bases, leaving 10 bases between the germline ends. The CDR3 runs 15 residues. CDR3 protein: CASSFGRGNTGELFF. Written as DNA, the CDR3 is TGCGCCAGCAGCTTCGGCAGGGGAAACACCGGGGAGCTGTTTTTT.

This clone was seen more than once but under ten times. V usage is TRBV6-6 and J usage is TRBJ1-1; the D is unclear. CDR3 length equals 12 residues. V lost 4 bases, J lost 2 bases, and 5 bases lay in between. CDR1 is MNHNY, CDR2 SVGAGI, per germline (reference sequence). The CDR3, as DNA: TGTGCCAGCAGTTTGAGTAACACTGAAGCTTTCTTT. Translating it yields CASSLSNTEAFF.

The V gene is TRBV5-1, the J gene TRBJ2-3; no definite D call. The CDR3 is 12 residues long. CDR1 is SGHRS and CDR2 is YFSETQ in the germline V gene. Trimming shortened V by 0 bases and J by 7 bases, and 6 bases separated the two germline ends. The CDR3 protein is CASSLGGYTQYF. The DNA of the CDR3 is TGCGCCAGCAGCTTGGGTGGGTATACGCAGTATTTT.

The CDR3 reads CASSSQTPGGNQPQHF. The DNA for the CDR3 is TGTGCCAGCAGCTCCCAGACACCGGGGGGCAATCAGCCCCAGCATTTT. The V gene is TRBV4-2, the J gene TRBJ1-5, with a possible D match to TRBD1 (5 bases). Germline V lookup: CDR1 LGHNA, CDR2 YNFKEQ. The V and J ends lost 5 bases and 2 bases respectively, with 16 bases between them. The length of the CDR3 is 16 residues.

This chain connects TRBV7-9 to TRBJ2-5; D could derive from TRBD1 or TRBD2 (5 bases each). This CDR3 region has 16 residues. V dropped 2 bases and J dropped 5 bases, with 18 bases sitting between them. The germline V gene encodes CDR1 SEHNR and CDR2 FQNEAQ (reference sequence). CDR3 nucleotide sequence: TGTGCCAGCAGCTTAATCGGCCAGTTTGAGGGGGAGACCCAGTACTTC. The encoded protein is CASSLIGQFEGETQYF.

The chain uses TRBV25-1 and TRBJ2-3; D is unresolved. CDR1 and CDR2 from the germline V gene are MGHDK and SYGVNS. The CDR3 is 16 amino acids. V was trimmed by 0 bases and J by 0 bases, leaving 10 bases between them. The CDR3 region has the DNA TGTGCCAGCAGTGAATATAGTGGGCCTAGCACAGATACGCAGTATTTT. Encoded protein: CASSEYSGPSTDTQYF.

The chain has TRBV6-6 and TRBJ1-5; TRBD1 aligns across 7 bases. After removal of 5 bases from V and 7 bases from J, the junction contained 8 bases not matched to a gene. The CDR3 spans 14 residues. CDR1 is MNHNY, CDR2 SVGAGI, per germline (reference sequence). The CDR3 reads CASSKTGKVQPQHF. The CDR3 DNA follows: TGTGCCAGCAGTAAGACAGGGAAGGTCCAGCCCCAGCATTTT.

This sequence joins TRBV5-1 and TRBJ1-1; D gene ambiguous. The CDR3 is 14 residues long. Germline CDR1 reads SGHRS; CDR2 reads YFSETQ. Trimming pared 0 bases from V and 1 base from J, leaving 7 bases between. DNA of the CDR3: TGCGCCAGCAGCTTGGCCACGGGGAACACTGAAGCTTTCTTT. It is translated as CASSLATGNTEAFF.

This clone has just a few counts. The gene calls are TRBV19 and TRBJ1-4; D gene unclear. The CDR3 length is 13 residues. V lost 3 bases to trimming and J lost 8 bases, with 10 bases between them. The germline gives CDR1 LNHDA, CDR2 SQIVND (reference sequence). CDR3 sequence: CASSMLRAEKLFF. In nucleotides, the CDR3 is TGTGCCAGTAGTATGTTGCGAGCAGAAAAACTGTTTTTT.

Only a few counts were recorded for this clone. The chain is built from TRBV5-6 and TRBJ2-2; D is unclear. Trimming stripped 1 base from V and 5 bases from J, with 3 bases between. Germline loops: CDR1 SGHDT, CDR2 YYEEEE. This CDR3 contains 12 residues. As DNA, the CDR3 is TGTGCCAGCAGCTTGACGACCGGGGAGCTGTTTTTT. This translates into CASSLTTGELFF.

Of note for this clone: Other DNA variants within this sample encode the same CDR3. The J gene is TRBJ2-2, the V gene TRBV5-1; D is unresolved. V dropped 1 base and J dropped 1 base, with 8 bases sitting between them. This CDR3 has 15 amino acids. Germline CDR1 and CDR2: SGHRS and YFSETQ. CDR3 DNA sequence: TGCGCCAGCAGCTTGCAAGGTGGGAACACCGGGGAGCTGTTTTTT. Amino acids: CASSLQGGNTGELFF.

The chain links TRBV28 to TRBJ1-4, with D maybe TRBD1 (5 bases). There are 15 residues in the CDR3. CDR1 is MDHEN and CDR2 is SYDVKM in the germline V gene. With 3 bases removed from V and 2 bases from J, the gap between germline ends came to 10 bases. The CDR3 protein is CASSFQQATNEKLFF. CDR3 coding DNA: TGTGCCAGCAGTTTCCAACAGGCGACTAATGAAAAACTGTTTTTT.

The V and J genes are TRBV5-1 and TRBJ1-1; D call uncertain. V was cut by 1 base and J by 1 base, with 14 bases left in between. Germline V gene sequence: CDR1 SGHRS, CDR2 YFSETQ. The CDR3 is 16 residues long. The CDR3 loop reads CASSLNVPRPNTEAFF. The CDR3, as DNA: TGCGCCAGCAGCTTGAATGTCCCACGGCCGAACACTGAAGCTTTCTTT.

This chain uses TRBV2 with TRBJ2-1; no clear D. Germline loops: CDR1 SNHLY, CDR2 FYNNEI. This CDR3 is built from 13 residues. Trimming stripped 4 bases from V and 2 bases from J, with 6 bases between. The DNA for the CDR3 is TGTGCCAGCAGTGCCCGGGCCTACAATGAGCAGTTCTTC. This gives the protein CASSARAYNEQFF.

The chain employs TRBV5-4 and TRBJ1-3; D uncertain. This CDR3 region has 14 residues. Trimming removed 1 base at V and 2 bases at J, with 7 bases between. Germline values: CDR1 SGHNT, CDR2 YYREEE (reference sequence). CDR3 nucleotide sequence: TGTGCCAGCAGCTTGTACGGCCCTGGAAACACCATATATTTT. It codes for CASSLYGPGNTIYF.

V usage is TRBV5-5 and J usage is TRBJ1-2; D uncertain. The CDR3 totals 13 residues. The germline CDR1 and CDR2 sequences are SGHKS and YYEKEE (reference sequence). V gave up 4 bases and J gave up 4 bases, with 11 bases separating them. DNA of the CDR3: TGTGCCAGCAGCCTCGGACGGGCCTATGGCTACACCTTC. Translated: CASSLGRAYGYTF.

The chain recombines TRBV30 with TRBJ1-6; the D is unclear. Germline V gene data show CDR1 as GTSNPN and CDR2 as SVGIG (reference sequence). The CDR3 has 13 amino acids. Trimming took 4 bases from V and 8 from J, leaving 12 bases between them. The CDR3 region has the DNA TGTGCCTGGACGCCGGAGAGGTATTCACCCCTCCACTTT. It specifies CAWTPERYSPLHF.

The chain links TRBV9 to TRBJ1-1, with TRBD1 as a possible D gene (6 bases). V lost 4 bases, J lost 1 base, and 11 bases lay in between. Per the germline V gene, CDR1 is SGDLS and CDR2 is YYNGEE. CDR3 length: 14 residues. The CDR3 reads CASSSATGNTEAFF. For the CDR3, the DNA is TGTGCCAGCAGCTCAGCGACAGGGAACACTGAAGCTTTCTTT.

The V gene is TRBV5-5, the J gene TRBJ1-6; D not resolved. Trimming stripped 4 bases from V and 9 bases from J, with 11 bases between. The germline gives CDR1 SGHKS, CDR2 YYEKEE (reference sequence). The CDR3 runs 13 residues. The CDR3 region has the DNA TGTGCCAGCAGCGAAGAAGTGGTTTCACCCCTCCACTTT. Its protein is CASSEEVVSPLHF.

The chain combines TRBV7-9 with TRBJ1-5; TRBD1 is a possible D gene (5 bases). V was shortened by 3 bases and J by 2 bases, with 11 bases between the two germline ends. This CDR3 has 15 residues. CDR1 is SEHNR, CDR2 FQNEAQ, per germline (reference sequence). CDR3 nucleotides: TGTGCCAGCAGCTTGGGGGTTGGCGGCAATCAGCCCCAGCATTTT. Protein sequence: CASSLGVGGNQPQHF.

For this clone: Other DNA sequences in this sample translate to the same CDR3. This chain uses TRBV5-1 with TRBJ2-3, with 10 nucleotides matching TRBD2. V lost 4 bases and J lost 4; bases outside the gene matches: 3. This CDR3 comprises 14 residues. Per the germline V gene, CDR1 is SGHRS and CDR2 is YFSETQ. CDR3 in DNA: TGCGCCAGCAGCCTCGGGACTAGCGCAGATACGCAGTATTTT. Protein product: CASSLGTSADTQYF. The entire variable domain, with the rest obtained from reference TRBV5-1 and TRBJ2-3, is as follows: KAGVTQTPRYLIKTRGQQVTLSCSPISGHRSVSWYQQTPGQGLQFLFEYFSETQRNKGNFPGRFSGRQFSNSRSEMNVSTLELGDSALYLCASSLGTSADTQYFGPGTRLTVL.

This chain connects TRBV5-1 to TRBJ1-2, with D unresolved. CDR1 and CDR2 from the germline V gene are SGHRS and YFSETQ. This CDR3 is built from 13 residues. Trimming removed 4 bases at V and 9 bases at J, with 16 bases between. The CDR3: CASSLQDLQSYTF. The CDR3 nucleotides read TGCGCCAGCAGCCTTCAGGATCTCCAGAGCTACACCTTC.

The chain uses TRBV7-9 and TRBJ2-3; D is possibly TRBD2 (6 bases). The V and J ends lost 3 bases and 11 bases respectively, with 12 bases between them. This CDR3 contains 12 residues. CDR1 is SEHNR and CDR2 is FQNEAQ in the germline V gene (reference sequence). The CDR3 DNA reads TGTGCCAGCAGCTTGTCGACTAGAGGGCAGTATTTT. This sequence encodes CASSLSTRGQYF.

This chain joins TRBV15 and TRBJ1-2; no clear D. V lost 1 base and J lost 2, with 8 bases in between. Germline-derived CDR1 and CDR2 are LNHNV and YYDKDF (reference sequence). The CDR3 loop spans 14 amino acids. CDR3 coding DNA: TGTGCCACCAGCAGAGTCTCCCTCAACTATGGCTACACCTTC. Translating gives CATSRVSLNYGYTF.

CDR3 nucleotides: TGTGCCAGCAGTTTTCCATCGGACCGCCTCGAGGAGACCCAGTACTTC. Translated, it gives CASSFPSDRLEETQYF. The chain employs TRBV7-2 and TRBJ2-5, with no clear D. This CDR3 has 16 residues. Germline CDR1 reads SGHTA; CDR2 reads FQGNSA. V was trimmed by 6 bases and J by 5 bases, leaving 22 bases between them.